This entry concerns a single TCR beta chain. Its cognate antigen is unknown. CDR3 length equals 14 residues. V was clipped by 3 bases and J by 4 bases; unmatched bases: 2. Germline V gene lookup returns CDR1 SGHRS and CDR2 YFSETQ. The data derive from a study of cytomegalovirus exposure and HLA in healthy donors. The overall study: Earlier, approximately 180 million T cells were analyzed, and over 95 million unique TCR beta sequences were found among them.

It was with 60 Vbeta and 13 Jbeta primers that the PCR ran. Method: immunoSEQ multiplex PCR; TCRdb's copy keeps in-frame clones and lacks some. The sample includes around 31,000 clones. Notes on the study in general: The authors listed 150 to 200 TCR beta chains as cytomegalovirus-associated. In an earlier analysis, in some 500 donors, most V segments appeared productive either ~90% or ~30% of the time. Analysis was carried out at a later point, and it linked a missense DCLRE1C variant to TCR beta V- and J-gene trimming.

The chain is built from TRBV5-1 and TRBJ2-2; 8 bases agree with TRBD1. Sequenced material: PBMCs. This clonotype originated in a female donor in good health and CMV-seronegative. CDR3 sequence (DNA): TGCGCCAGCAGCTACGGGACAGGCACCGGGGAGCTGTTTTTT. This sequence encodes CASSYGTGTGELFF.